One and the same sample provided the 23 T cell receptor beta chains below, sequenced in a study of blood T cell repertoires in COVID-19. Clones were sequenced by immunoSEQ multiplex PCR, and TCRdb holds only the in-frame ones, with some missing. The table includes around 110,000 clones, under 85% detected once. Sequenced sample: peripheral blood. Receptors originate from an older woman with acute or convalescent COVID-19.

CDR3 nucleotide sequence: TGTGCCAGCAGCCAAGGAAAGGGGGCGCGGCGGACTGAAGCTTTCTTT. It yields the protein CASSQGKGARRTEAFF. The chain uses TRBV14 and TRBJ1-1; TRBD1 agrees at 7 bases. The CDR3 sequence is 16 residues long. Trimming removed 1 base from V and 5 bases from J; junction bases left unmatched: 10. Germline V CDR1 and CDR2: SGHDN, FVKESK.

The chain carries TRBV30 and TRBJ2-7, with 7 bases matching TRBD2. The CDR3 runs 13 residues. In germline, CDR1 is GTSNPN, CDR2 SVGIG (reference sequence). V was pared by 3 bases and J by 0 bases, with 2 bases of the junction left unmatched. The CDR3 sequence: CAWRLAASYEQYF. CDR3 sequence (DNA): TGTGCCTGGAGGCTAGCGGCCTCCTACGAGCAGTACTTC.

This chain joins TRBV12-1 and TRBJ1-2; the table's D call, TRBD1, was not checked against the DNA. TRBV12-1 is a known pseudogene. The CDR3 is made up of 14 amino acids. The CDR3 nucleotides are TGTGCCAGCAGGGTCCAGGGGGCCCAGAATGGCTACACCTTC. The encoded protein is CASRVQGAQNGYTF.

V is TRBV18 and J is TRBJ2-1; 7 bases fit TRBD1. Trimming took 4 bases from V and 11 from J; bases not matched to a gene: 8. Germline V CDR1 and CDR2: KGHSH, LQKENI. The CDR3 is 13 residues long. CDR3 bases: TGTGCCAGCTCACTGGGACAGCTAAGCAAGCAGTTCTTC. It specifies CASSLGQLSKQFF.

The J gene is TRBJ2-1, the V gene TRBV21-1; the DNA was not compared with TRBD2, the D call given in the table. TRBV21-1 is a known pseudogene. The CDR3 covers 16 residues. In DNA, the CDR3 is TGTGCCAGCAGCAAAGCGCCACTAGCGGGGGGGCCGAGGCAGTTCTTC. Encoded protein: CASSKAPLAGGPRQFF.

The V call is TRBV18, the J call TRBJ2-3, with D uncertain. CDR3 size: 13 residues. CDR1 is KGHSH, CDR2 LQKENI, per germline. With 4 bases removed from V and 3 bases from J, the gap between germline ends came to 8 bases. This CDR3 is CASSLSRTDTQYF. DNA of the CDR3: TGTGCCAGCTCACTGTCTAGGACAGATACGCAGTATTTT.

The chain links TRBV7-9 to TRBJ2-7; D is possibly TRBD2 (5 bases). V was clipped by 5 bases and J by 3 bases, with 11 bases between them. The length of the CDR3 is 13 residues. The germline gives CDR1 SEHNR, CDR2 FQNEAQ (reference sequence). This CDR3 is CASSPSGIYEQYF. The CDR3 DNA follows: TGTGCCAGCAGCCCCAGCGGCATCTACGAGCAGTACTTC.

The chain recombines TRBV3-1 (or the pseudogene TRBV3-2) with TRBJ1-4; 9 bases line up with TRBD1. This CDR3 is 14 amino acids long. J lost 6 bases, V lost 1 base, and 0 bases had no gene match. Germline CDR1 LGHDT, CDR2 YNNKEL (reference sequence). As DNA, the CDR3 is TGTGCCAGCAGCCAAGGGGACAGGGATGAAAAACTGTTTTTT. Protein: CASSQGDRDEKLFF.

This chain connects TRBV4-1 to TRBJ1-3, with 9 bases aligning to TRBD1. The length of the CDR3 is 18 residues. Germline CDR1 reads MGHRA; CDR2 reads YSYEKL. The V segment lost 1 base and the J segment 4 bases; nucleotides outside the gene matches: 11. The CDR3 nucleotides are TGCGCCAGCAGCCAAGTCTCGACAGGGGGATCACCGGGAAACACCATATATTTT. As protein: CASSQVSTGGSPGNTIYF.

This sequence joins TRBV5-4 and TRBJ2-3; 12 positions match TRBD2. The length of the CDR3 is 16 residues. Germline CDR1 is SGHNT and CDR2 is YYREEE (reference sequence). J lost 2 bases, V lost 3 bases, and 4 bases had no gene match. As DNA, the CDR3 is TGTGCCAGCAGCTCAGGACTAGCGGGACCCACAGATACGCAGTATTTT. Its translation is CASSSGLAGPTDTQYF.

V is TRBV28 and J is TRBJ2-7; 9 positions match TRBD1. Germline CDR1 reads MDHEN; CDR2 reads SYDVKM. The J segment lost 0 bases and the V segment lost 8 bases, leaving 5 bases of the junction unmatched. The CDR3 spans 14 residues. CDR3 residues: CASCSGQGSYEQYF. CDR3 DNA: TGTGCCAGCTGCTCGGGACAGGGCTCCTACGAGCAGTACTTC.

The DNA for the CDR3 is TGTGCCAGCAGCCCTAGGACAGGGGACGGAAACACCATATATTTT. Amino acids: CASSPRTGDGNTIYF. The gene calls are TRBV7-9 and TRBJ1-3, with 9 bases lining up with TRBD1. The CDR3 totals 15 residues. CDR1 and CDR2 from the germline V gene are SEHNR and FQNEAQ (reference sequence). With V trimmed by 5 bases and J by 4 bases, 6 bases remained unmatched.

CDR3 sequence reads: CASSVGRTSYEQYF. CDR3 bases: TGTGCCAGCAGCGTAGGGAGGACCTCCTACGAGCAGTACTTC. This sequence joins TRBV9 and TRBJ2-7; maybe TRBD2 (5 bases). V lost 0 bases to trimming and J lost 0 bases, with 7 bases between them. The CDR3 runs to 14 residues. Germline lookup yields CDR1 SGDLS and CDR2 YYNGEE.

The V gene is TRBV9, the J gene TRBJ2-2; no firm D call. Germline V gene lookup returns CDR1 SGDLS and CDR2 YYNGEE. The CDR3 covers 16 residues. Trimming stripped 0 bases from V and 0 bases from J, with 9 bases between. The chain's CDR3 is CASSVAGGTNTGELFF. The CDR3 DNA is TGTGCCAGCAGCGTAGCCGGCGGAACGAACACCGGGGAGCTGTTTTTT.

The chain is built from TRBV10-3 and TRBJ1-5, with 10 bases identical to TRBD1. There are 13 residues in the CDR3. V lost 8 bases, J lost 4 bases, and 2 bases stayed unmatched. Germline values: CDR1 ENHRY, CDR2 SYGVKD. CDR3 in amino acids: CAIRQGANQPQHF. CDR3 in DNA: TGTGCCATCCGACAGGGGGCTAATCAGCCCCAGCATTTT.

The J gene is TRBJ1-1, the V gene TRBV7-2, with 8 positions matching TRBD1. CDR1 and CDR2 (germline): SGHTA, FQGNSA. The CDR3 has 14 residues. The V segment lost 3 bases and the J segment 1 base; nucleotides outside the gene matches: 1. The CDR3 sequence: CASSLTGANTEAFF. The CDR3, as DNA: TGTGCCAGCAGCTTGACAGGGGCGAACACTGAAGCTTTCTTT.

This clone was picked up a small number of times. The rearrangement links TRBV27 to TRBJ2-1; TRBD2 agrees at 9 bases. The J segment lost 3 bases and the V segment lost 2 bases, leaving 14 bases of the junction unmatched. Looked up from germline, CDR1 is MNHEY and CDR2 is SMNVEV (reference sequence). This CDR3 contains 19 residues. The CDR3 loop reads CASSLGASGAQRYYNEQFF. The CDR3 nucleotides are TGTGCCAGCAGTTTAGGGGCTAGCGGGGCCCAGCGTTACTACAATGAGCAGTTCTTC.

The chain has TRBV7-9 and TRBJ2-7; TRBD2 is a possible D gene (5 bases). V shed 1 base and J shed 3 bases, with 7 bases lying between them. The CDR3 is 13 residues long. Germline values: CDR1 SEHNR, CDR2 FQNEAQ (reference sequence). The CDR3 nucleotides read TGTGCCAGCAGCTTAGGACTAAACTACGAGCAGTACTTC. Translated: CASSLGLNYEQYF.

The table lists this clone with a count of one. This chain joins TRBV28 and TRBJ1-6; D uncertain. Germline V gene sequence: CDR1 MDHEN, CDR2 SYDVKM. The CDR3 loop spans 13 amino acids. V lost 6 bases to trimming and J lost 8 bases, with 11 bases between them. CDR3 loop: CASRRPGYSPLHF. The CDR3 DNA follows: TGTGCCAGCAGAAGACCGGGGTATTCACCCCTCCACTTT.

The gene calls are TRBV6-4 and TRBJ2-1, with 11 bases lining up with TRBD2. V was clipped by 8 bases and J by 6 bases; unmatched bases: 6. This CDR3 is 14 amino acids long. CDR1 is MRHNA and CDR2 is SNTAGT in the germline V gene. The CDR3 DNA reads TGTGCCAGCGCGCTTAGCGGGGGGGCCAATGAGCAGTTCTTC. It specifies CASALSGGANEQFF.

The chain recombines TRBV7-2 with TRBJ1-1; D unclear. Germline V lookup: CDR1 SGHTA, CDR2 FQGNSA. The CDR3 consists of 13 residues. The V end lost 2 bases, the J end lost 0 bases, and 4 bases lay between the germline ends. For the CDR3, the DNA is TGTGCCAGCAGCTTACACATGAACACTGAAGCTTTCTTT. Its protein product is CASSLHMNTEAFF.

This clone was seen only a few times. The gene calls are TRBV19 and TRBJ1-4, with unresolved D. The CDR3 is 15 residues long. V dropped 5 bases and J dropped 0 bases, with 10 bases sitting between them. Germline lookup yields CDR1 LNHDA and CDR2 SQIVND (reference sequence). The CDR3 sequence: CASSASGATNEKLFF. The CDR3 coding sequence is TGTGCCAGTAGTGCTTCGGGAGCAACTAATGAAAAACTGTTTTTT.

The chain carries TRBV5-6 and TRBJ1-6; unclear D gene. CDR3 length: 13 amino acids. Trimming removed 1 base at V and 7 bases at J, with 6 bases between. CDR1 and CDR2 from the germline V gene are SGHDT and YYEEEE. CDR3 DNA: TGTGCCAGCAGCTTGTTGCGGAATTCACCCCTCCACTTT. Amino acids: CASSLLRNSPLHF.